Below, 19 T cell receptor beta chains from the same sample are listed, as sequenced in a study of OX40 agonist ivuxolimab in advanced cancers. Produced via immunoSEQ multiplex PCR; TCRdb's table is partial and in-frame only. The table has approximately 81,000 clones, approximately 90% seen once. The source was CD4+ or CD8+ T cells sorted from blood, collected in a trial of the OX40 agonist ivuxolimab. The origin of the receptors is an adult with an advanced solid tumor such as melanoma, head and neck, liver or kidney cancer.

This rearrangement joins TRBV27 to TRBJ2-1, with D uncertain. This CDR3 is built from 13 residues. Germline V gives CDR1 MNHEY, CDR2 SMNVEV (reference sequence). V lost 5 bases to trimming and J lost 4 bases, with 9 bases between them. The CDR3 DNA reads TGTGCCAGCAGTCCTCACCGTTACAATGAGCAGTTCTTC. Translation: CASSPHRYNEQFF.

This chain joins TRBV6-1 and TRBJ1-5; tentative D call: TRBD1 (6 bases). The CDR3 covers 17 residues. The V and J ends lost 3 bases and 3 bases respectively, with 18 bases between them. Germline assignment: CDR1 MNHNS and CDR2 SASEGT. The CDR3 loop reads CASSERGAGAYNQPQHF. DNA for the CDR3: TGTGCCAGCAGTGAGAGAGGGGCAGGGGCTTACAATCAGCCCCAGCATTTT.

The chain is built from TRBV4-3 and TRBJ1-1; D not resolved. Germline CDR1 reads LGHNA; CDR2 reads YSLEER. The ends were cut back, 1 base at V and 4 bases at J, with 10 bases in the middle. CDR3 length: 14 amino acids. The CDR3 bases are TGCGCCAGCAGCCAAGGGATAAGGCCCACTGAAGCTTTCTTT. Encoded protein: CASSQGIRPTEAFF.

V and J are TRBV7-3 and TRBJ2-2, with D tentatively TRBD1 (6 bases). CDR1 and CDR2 from the germline V gene are SGHTA and FQGTGA. V was pared by 1 base and J by 5 bases, with 11 bases between. This CDR3 contains 15 residues. The chain's CDR3 is CASSLNRDRTGELFF. CDR3 nucleotides: TGTGCCAGCAGCTTAAACAGGGATCGGACCGGGGAGCTGTTTTTT.

The J gene is TRBJ1-2, the V gene TRBV7-2, with no clear D. Germline CDR1 SGHTA, CDR2 FQGNSA. The V and J ends lost 5 bases and 1 base respectively, with 11 bases between them. The CDR3 consists of 14 residues. CDR3 region: CASSTWQLNYGYTF. CDR3 bases: TGTGCCAGCAGCACCTGGCAGCTTAACTATGGCTACACCTTC.

The V call is TRBV20-1, the J call TRBJ2-1; the match to TRBD1 covers 8 bases. The CDR3 loop spans 11 amino acids. The V gene's germline CDR1 is DFQATT and CDR2 SNEGSKA (reference sequence). J was trimmed by 6 bases and V by 7 bases; bases with no gene match: 2. DNA of the CDR3: TGCAGTGTACAGGGGGGCAATGAGCAGTTCTTC. Its translation: CSVQGGNEQFF.

This chain connects TRBV11-3 to TRBJ1-1, with D hard to call. This CDR3 region has 12 residues. Germline CDR1 is SGHNT and CDR2 is YENEEA. V gave up 5 bases and J gave up 1 base, with 5 bases separating them. CDR3 region: CASSDPNTEAFF. CDR3 bases: TGTGCCAGCAGCGACCCGAACACTGAAGCTTTCTTT.

The CDR3 nucleotides are TGCGCCAGCAAGGACAACCCGAGCTCCTACGAGCAGTACTTC. It translates to CASKDNPSSYEQYF. The chain is built from TRBV5-1 and TRBJ2-7; TRBD1 is a possible D gene (5 bases). The CDR3 length is 14 residues. V dropped 6 bases and J dropped 0 bases, with 13 bases sitting between them. Germline lookup yields CDR1 SGHRS and CDR2 YFSETQ.

The chain is built from TRBV6-1 and TRBJ2-7; TRBD1 matches 8 bases. The CDR3 loop spans 14 amino acids. The V and J ends lost 3 bases and 6 bases, in that order; junction bases with no gene match: 7. Germline V gene sequence: CDR1 MNHNS, CDR2 SASEGT. The CDR3 bases are TGTGCCAGCAGTGACCGACAGGGGCATCGCGAGCAGTACTTC. Protein sequence: CASSDRQGHREQYF.

The genes are TRBV6-1 and TRBJ1-4, with 7 bases matching TRBD1. This CDR3 contains 14 residues. V was clipped by 2 bases and J by 7 bases; unmatched bases: 4. The germline V gene has CDR1 MNHNS and CDR2 SASEGT. In DNA form, the CDR3 reads TGTGCCAGCAGTGAACCGCACAGGGGTGAAAAACTGTTTTTT. This codes for CASSEPHRGEKLFF.

The count of this clone is one. The chain couples TRBV28 to TRBJ1-1, with D possibly being TRBD1 (5 bases). The CDR3 runs 16 residues. Germline assignment: CDR1 MDHEN and CDR2 SYDVKM. V was shortened by 7 bases and J by 0 bases, with 18 bases between the two germline ends. The CDR3 DNA sequence: TGTGCCAGCACCTTTGGGGGGACCCTTATGAACACTGAAGCTTTCTTT. It translates to CASTFGGTLMNTEAFF.

The chain recombines TRBV6-5 with TRBJ1-2; 8 nucleotides agree with TRBD1. Germline V gives CDR1 MNHEY, CDR2 SVGAGI. CDR3 size: 15 residues. Trimming removed 7 bases from V and 8 bases from J; junction bases left unmatched: 15. The CDR3 coding sequence is TGTGCCAGCATCGCTAACATGGACAGGGCGGGAGGCTACACCTTC. Residues: CASIANMDRAGGYTF.

The chain joins TRBV2 to TRBJ2-2; the D is unclear. This CDR3 has 15 amino acids. V was clipped by 2 bases and J by 3 bases, with 10 bases between them. CDR1 and CDR2 (germline): SNHLY, FYNNEI. The chain's CDR3 is CASSEMGRDTGELFF. CDR3 coding DNA: TGTGCCAGCAGTGAAATGGGTCGCGACACCGGGGAGCTGTTTTTT. The whole variable domain, filled in from reference TRBV2 and TRBJ2-2, reads EPEVTQTPSHQVTQMGQEVILRCVPISNHLYFYWYRQILGQKVEFLVSFYNNEISEKSEIFDDQFSVERPDGSNFTLKIRSTKLEDSAMYFCASSEMGRDTGELFFGEGSRLTVL.

The chain carries TRBV10-3 and TRBJ2-5; possible D gene TRBD1, 5 bases. Germline CDR1 ENHRY, CDR2 SYGVKD. V was shortened by 2 bases and J by 6 bases, with 19 bases between the two germline ends. This CDR3 is built from 16 residues. The CDR3 sequence: CAISEGKGDFTKTQYF. DNA for the CDR3: TGTGCCATCAGTGAGGGGAAAGGGGATTTCACGAAGACCCAGTACTTC.

The rearrangement uses TRBV11-2 and TRBJ1-2, with a weak D call TRBD1 (6 bases). This CDR3 region has 15 residues. V lost 0 bases and J lost 3, with 11 bases in between. Germline loops: CDR1 SGHAT, CDR2 FQNNGV. Written as DNA, the CDR3 is TGTGCCAGCAGCTTAGATCGAGGGGGGTACTATGGCTACACCTTC. This translates into CASSLDRGGYYGYTF.

The CDR3 nucleotides are TGTGCCAGCAGCGATTGGCGGCAGGGTCAAGAGACCCAGTACTTC. It yields the protein CASSDWRQGQETQYF. The chain carries TRBV5-5 and TRBJ2-5; a possible D gene is TRBD1 (5 bases). Germline V gene lookup returns CDR1 SGHKS and CDR2 YYEKEE (reference sequence). V lost 4 bases and J 2 bases, leaving 15 bases between the germline ends. This CDR3 spans 15 amino acids. The full variable domain, with the rest looked up from reference TRBV5-5 and TRBJ2-5, is DAGVTQSPTHLIKTRGQQVTLRCSPISGHKSVSWYQQVLGQGPQFIFQYYEKEERGRGNFPDRFSARQFPNYSSELNVNALLLGDSALYLCASSDWRQGQETQYFGPGTRLLVL.

V usage is TRBV5-1 and J usage is TRBJ2-7, with 8 bases that match TRBD1. Germline loops: CDR1 SGHRS, CDR2 YFSETQ. The CDR3 is 15 amino acids. Trimming removed 4 bases from V and 3 bases from J; junction bases left unmatched: 9. The DNA for the CDR3 is TGCGCCAGCAGCCCACCGGGACAGGACTTCTACGAGCAGTACTTC. Protein: CASSPPGQDFYEQYF. The whole variable domain, filled in from reference TRBV5-1 and TRBJ2-7, reads KAGVTQTPRYLIKTRGQQVTLSCSPISGHRSVSWYQQTPGQGLQFLFEYFSETQRNKGNFPGRFSGRQFSNSRSEMNVSTLELGDSALYLCASSPPGQDFYEQYFGPGTRLTVT.

The chain uses TRBV6-6 and TRBJ1-1; D gene uncertain. Germline V gene sequence: CDR1 MNHNY, CDR2 SVGAGI (reference sequence). The CDR3 spans 16 residues. V shed 8 bases and J shed 3 bases, with 22 bases lying between them. CDR3 loop: CASGWAPGLKDTEAFF. In nucleotides, the CDR3 is TGTGCCAGCGGGTGGGCCCCAGGTCTTAAGGACACTGAAGCTTTCTTT.

The genes are TRBV7-9 and TRBJ2-5; D may be TRBD1 or TRBD2 (5 bases each). The CDR3 is made up of 13 amino acids. Per germline, CDR1 SEHNR and CDR2 FQNEAQ (reference sequence). Trimming stripped 6 bases from V and 8 bases from J, with 16 bases between. This chain's CDR3 is CASSSGRLETQYF. As DNA, the CDR3 is TGTGCCAGCAGTTCGGGACGGCTAGAAACCCAGTACTTC.